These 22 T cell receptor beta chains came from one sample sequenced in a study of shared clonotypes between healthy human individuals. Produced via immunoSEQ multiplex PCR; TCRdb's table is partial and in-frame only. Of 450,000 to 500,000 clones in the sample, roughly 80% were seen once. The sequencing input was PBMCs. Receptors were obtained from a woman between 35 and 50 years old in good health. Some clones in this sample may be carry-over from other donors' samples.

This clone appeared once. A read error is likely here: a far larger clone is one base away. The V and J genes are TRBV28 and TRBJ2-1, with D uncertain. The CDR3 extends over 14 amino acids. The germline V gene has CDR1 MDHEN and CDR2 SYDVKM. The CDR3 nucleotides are TGTGCCAGCAGGTCGAGGAGCTCCTACAATGGGCAGTTCTTC. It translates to CASRSRSSYNGQFF.

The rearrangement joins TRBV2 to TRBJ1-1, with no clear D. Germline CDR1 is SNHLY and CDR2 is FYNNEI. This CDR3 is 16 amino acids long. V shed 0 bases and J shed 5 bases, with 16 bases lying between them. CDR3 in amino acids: CASSEALVWLGTEAFF. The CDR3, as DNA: TGTGCCAGCAGTGAAGCGCTTGTGTGGCTTGGGACTGAAGCTTTCTTT.

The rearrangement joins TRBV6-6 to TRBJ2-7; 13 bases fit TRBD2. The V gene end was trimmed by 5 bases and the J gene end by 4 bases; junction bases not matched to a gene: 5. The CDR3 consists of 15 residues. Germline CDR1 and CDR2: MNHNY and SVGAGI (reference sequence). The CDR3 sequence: CASSTRLAGGYEQYF. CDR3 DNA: TGTGCCAGCAGTACCAGACTAGCGGGAGGATACGAGCAGTACTTC.

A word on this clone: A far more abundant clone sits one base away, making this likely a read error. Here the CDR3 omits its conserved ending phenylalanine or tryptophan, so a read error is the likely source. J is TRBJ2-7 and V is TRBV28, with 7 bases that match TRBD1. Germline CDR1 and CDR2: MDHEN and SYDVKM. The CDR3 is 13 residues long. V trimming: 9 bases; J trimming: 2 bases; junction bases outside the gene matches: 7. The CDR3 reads CASSQGTPYEQYS. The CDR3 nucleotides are TGTGCCAGTTCACAGGGGACCCCCTACGAGCAGTACTCC.

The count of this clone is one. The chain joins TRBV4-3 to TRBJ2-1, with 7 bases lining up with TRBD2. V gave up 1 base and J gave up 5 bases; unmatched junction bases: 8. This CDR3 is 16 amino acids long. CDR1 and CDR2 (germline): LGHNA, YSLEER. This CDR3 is CASSQASGKRDNEQFF. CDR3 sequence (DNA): TGCGCCAGCAGCCAAGCGAGCGGGAAACGAGACAATGAGCAGTTCTTC.

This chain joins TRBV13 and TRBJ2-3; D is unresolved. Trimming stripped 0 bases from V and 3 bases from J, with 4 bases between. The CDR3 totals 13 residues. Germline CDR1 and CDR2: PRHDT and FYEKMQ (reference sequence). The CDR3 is CASSLGGTDTQYF. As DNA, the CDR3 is TGTGCCAGCAGCTTAGGCGGGACAGATACGCAGTATTTT.

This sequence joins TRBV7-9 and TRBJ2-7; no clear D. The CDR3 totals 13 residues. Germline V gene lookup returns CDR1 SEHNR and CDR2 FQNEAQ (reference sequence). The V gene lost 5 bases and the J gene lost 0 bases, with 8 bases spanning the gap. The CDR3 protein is CASSPPDSYEQYF. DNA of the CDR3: TGTGCCAGCAGCCCACCGGACTCCTACGAGCAGTACTTC.

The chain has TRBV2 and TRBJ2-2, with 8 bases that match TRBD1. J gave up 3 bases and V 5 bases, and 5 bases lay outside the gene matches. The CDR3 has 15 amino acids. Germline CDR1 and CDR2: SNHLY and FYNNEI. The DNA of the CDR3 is TGTGCCAGCAGTAGGCAGGGGGCGTACACCGGGGAGCTGTTTTTT. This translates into CASSRQGAYTGELFF.

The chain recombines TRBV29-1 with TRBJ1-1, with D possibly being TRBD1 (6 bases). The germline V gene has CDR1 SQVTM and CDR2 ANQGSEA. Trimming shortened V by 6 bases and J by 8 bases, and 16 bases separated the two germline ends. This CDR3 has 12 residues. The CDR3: CSVGARGAEAFF. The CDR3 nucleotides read TGCAGCGTCGGGGCCCGGGGGGCCGAAGCTTTCTTT.

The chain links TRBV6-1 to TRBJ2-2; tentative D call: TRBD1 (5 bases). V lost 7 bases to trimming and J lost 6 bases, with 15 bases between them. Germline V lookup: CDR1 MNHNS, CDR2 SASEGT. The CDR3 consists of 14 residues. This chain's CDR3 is CASNPLQGAGELFF. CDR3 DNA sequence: TGTGCCAGCAACCCTCTCCAGGGCGCCGGGGAGCTGTTTTTT.

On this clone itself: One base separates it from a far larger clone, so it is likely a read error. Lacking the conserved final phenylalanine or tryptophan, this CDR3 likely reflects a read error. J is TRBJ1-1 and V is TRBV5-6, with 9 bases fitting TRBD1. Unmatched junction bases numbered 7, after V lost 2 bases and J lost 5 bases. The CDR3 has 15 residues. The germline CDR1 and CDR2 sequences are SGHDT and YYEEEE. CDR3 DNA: TGTGCCAGCAGCTTATTACAGGGGGCTGGGACTGAAGCTTTCTCT. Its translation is CASSLLQGAGTEAFS.

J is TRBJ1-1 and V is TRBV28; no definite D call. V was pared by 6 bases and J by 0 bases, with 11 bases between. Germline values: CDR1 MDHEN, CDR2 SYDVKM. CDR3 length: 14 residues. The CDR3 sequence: CASRYPGMNTEAFF. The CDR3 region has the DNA TGTGCCAGCAGGTATCCAGGAATGAACACTGAAGCTTTCTTT.

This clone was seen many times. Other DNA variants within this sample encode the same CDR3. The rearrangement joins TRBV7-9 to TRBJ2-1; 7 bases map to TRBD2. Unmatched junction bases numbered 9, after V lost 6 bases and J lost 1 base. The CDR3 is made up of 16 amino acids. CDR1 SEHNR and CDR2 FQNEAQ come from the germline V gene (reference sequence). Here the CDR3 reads CASSRWAGVSYNEQFF. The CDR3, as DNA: TGTGCCAGCAGTCGTTGGGCGGGAGTGTCCTACAATGAGCAGTTCTTC.

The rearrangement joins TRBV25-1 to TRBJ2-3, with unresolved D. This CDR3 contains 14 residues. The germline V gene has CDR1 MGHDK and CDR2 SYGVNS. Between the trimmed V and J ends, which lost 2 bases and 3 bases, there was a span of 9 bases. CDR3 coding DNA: TGTGCCAGCAGTGAACGGAATATAACAGATACGCAGTATTTT. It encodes CASSERNITDTQYF.

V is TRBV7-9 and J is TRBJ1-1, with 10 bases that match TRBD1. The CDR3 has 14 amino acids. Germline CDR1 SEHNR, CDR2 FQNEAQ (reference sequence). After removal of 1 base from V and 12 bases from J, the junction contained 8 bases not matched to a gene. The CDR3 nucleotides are TGTGCCAGCAGCTTAGGGACCGGACAGGGGGAAACTTTCTTT. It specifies CASSLGTGQGETFF.

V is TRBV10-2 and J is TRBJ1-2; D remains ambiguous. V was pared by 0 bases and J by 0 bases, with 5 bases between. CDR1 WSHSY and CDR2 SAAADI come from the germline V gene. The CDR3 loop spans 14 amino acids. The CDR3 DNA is TGCGCCAGCAGTGAGTCAAGGACTAACTATGGCTACACCTTC. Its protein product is CASSESRTNYGYTF.

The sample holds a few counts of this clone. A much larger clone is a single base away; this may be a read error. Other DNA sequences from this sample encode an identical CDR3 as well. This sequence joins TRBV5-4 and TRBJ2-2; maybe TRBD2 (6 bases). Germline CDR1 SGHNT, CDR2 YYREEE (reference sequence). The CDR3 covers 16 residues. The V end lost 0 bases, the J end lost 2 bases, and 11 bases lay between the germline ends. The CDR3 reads CASSLGAGSNTGELFF. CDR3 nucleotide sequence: TGTGCCAGCAGCTTGGGGGCGGGATCTAACACCGGGGAGCTGTTTTTT.

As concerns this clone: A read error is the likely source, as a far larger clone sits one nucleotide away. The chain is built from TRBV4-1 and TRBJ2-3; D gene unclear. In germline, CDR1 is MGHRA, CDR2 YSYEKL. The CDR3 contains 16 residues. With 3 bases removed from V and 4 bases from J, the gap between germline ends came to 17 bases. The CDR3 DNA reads TGCGCCAGCAGCCAGGGTCCCCACGCTGGCGCAGATACGCAGTATTTT. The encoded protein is CASSQGPHAGADTQYF.

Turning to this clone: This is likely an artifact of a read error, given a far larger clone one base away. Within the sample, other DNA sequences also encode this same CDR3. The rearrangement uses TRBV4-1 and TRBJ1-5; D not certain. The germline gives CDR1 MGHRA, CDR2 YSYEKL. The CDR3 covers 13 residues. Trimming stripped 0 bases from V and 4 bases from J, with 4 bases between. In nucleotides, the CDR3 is TGCGCCAGCAGCCAAGACCCAAATCAGCCCCAGCATTTT. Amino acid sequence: CASSQDPNQPQHF.

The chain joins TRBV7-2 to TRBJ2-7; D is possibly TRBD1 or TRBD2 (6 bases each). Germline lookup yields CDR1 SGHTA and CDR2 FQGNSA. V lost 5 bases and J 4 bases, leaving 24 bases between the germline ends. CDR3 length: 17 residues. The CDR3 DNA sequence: TGTGCCAGCAGCCGTGGCTCGGGGGCGTCCCAATTTTACGAGCAGTACTTC. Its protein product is CASSRGSGASQFYEQYF.

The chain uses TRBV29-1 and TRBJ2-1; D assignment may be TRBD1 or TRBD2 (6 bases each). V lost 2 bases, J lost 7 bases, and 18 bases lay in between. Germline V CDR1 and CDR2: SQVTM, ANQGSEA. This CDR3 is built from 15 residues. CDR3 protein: CSVEIGGDPTNEQFF. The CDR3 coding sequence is TGCAGCGTTGAAATCGGGGGCGATCCGACAAATGAGCAGTTCTTC.

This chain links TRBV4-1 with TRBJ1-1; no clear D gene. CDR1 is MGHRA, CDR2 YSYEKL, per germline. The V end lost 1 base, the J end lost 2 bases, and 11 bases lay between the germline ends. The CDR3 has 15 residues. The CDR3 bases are TGCGCCAGCAGCCAAGCATACAGCGCTAACACTGAAGCTTTCTTT. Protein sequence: CASSQAYSANTEAFF.